This paragraph covers one T cell receptor (beta chain) sequence. Its antigen is unknown. There are no base qualities to consult, and no much larger clone falls within one base. These data belong to a study of CD4 T cells in relation to SARS-CoV-2 and coronaviruses (dated by TCRdb to 2020 to 2023). General notes on the study: The ViraFEST assay cultured PBMCs with antigen for about eleven days, then sequenced TCR beta CDR3s to find antigen-specific clonal expansions. An HIV-1 Nef peptide pool or a culture without peptide was used as the negative reference condition. Patient-derived lymphoblastoid cell lines were used to map the HLA restriction of shared crossreactive spike epitopes. At the level of individual TCR clonotypes, the study evaluated whether memory CD4+ T cells crossreact between the spike proteins of SARS-CoV-2 and those of common cold coronaviruses. Samples from a few pre-COVID donors and the naive versus memory experiments were sequenced with the Adaptive Biotechnologies TCR-sequencing kit; other data were Illumina-based. A different TCR-beta assay, based on Illumina, was used to sequence expansion assays from other donors in the study. The paper as a whole reports these results and caveats: Because the crossreactivity analysis focused on spike protein, crossreactivity against other viral proteins was not assessed. Small numbers of patients and of tested TCRs limited the study. Memory CD4+ clonotypes crossrecognizing SARS-CoV-2 and at least one common cold coronavirus spike were found in approximately 60% of donors. Significantly weaker SARS-CoV-2-driven expansion was shown by crossreactive clones than by monoreactive clones, consistent with antigenic imprinting. Pre-pandemic and post-infection samples were not both contributed by any donor, so tracing of the source of pre-existing responses was limited.

Library generation was performed with the immunoSEQ multiplex PCR assay. Regarding the original processing steps: During preprocessing, nonproductive sequences were removed, as were CDR3s that did not start with C, did not end with F or W, or were shorter than 7 amino acids. The MANAFEST web app was used to call antigen-specific clonotypes on the basis of expansion compared with the reference and with other culture wells. To be counted as positive, a clone had to show significant expansion compared with the reference culture, at an FDR below 0.05, in 2 of 3 replicate wells. A further requirement for positive clones was significant expansion compared with all other tandem wells, along with an odds ratio above 5. CDR3 homology was quantified as pairwise Levenshtein distance, calculated with the stringdist R package after three terminal residues were trimmed from each end. TCRdb stores this immuneACCESS table with in-frame sequences only. Part of the clones is absent; in the studies checked, under half of the shortfall reflects unresolved V genes, and no reason is known for the rest. That table gives V, J and clone size, and the DNA gave D and trimming. In this sample the table shows 20,000 to 25,000 clones, over 60% of which occur a single time. Roughly 22% of the sample is held by the ten biggest clonotypes.

CD4+ T cells from unexposed donors were collected before the COVID-19 pandemic (2011-2018). The EasySep CD4+ T cell isolation kit was used to isolate CD4+ T cells once the cultures had run for nine to eleven days. Unexposed donor CD4+ T cells were tested for reactivity to SARS-CoV-2 S and N and four common cold coronavirus spike pools, as cell number allowed. Each well held two million PBMCs cultured in IMDM containing around 4.9% human AB serum and 10 IU/ml IL-2. Half of the culture medium was replaced with fresh IL-2-containing medium on days 3 and 7. In general, triplicate replicate wells were used for every peptide culture condition. Leukapheresis product for the unexposed donors was purchased commercially. Ficoll-Paque PLUS gradient centrifugation was used to isolate PBMCs from leukapheresis product or whole blood. The PBMCs went either fresh into the expansion assay or into cryopreservation at -140 degrees C. The QIAamp Micro DNA Kit was used to extract genomic DNA from the CD4+ T cells.

V loses 2 bases of germline sequence and J loses 6 bases, and the interval between the two ends is 18 bases. Spanning cysteine to phenylalanine, the CDR3 consists of 16 amino acids. Of all the DNA, just the CDR3 is kept, 48 bases in frame from base 1. CDR1 and CDR2 (MNHEY, SVGEGT) derive from the germline V gene. The rearranged segments are TRBV6-2 or TRBV6-3 and TRBJ2-3; the best D guess is TRBD2, with 6 bases matching. This clonotype originated in a human donor in good health. Sequencing was done on a sample of CD4+ T cells from PBMCs, cultured in vitro. The base sequence is TGTGCCAGCAGTTACCGTGAAGCCCGGGACTGGGATACGCAGTATTTT. Its product reads: CASSYREARDWDTQYF.